A selection of T cell receptor delta chains follows, all from one sample in a study of gamma delta lymphoproliferative disorders and STAT genes. TCRdb redid the clone calls on the multiplex PCR reads with CATT. The sample holds roughly 1,400 delta-chain clones, 2.5% to 3% seen once. The sequenced material came from blood. These receptor sequences come from a human donor in good health. CDR3s include the opening cysteine and the closing phenylalanine or tryptophan. The order of the fields is V gene, D gene, clone size, J gene, CDR3 protein, CDR3 DNA. The D gene is left open where the match is weak. The size field is filled for only some rows; it gives once, few, many or a size class.

V gene: TRDV1; D gene: TRDD3; clone size: .; J gene: TRDJ1; CDR3 protein: CALGGLNWGIRYTDKLIF; CDR3 DNA: TGTGCTCTTGGGGGCCTCAACTGGGGGATAAGGTACACCGATAAACTCATCTTT
V gene: TRDV2; D gene: TRDD3; clone size: large; J gene: TRDJ3; CDR3 protein: CACDTLTGGYSHTRQMFF; CDR3 DNA: TGTGCCTGTGACACCCTCACTGGGGGATACTCTCACACCCGACAGATGTTTTTC
V gene: TRDV3; D gene: TRDD3; clone size: medium-sized; J gene: TRDJ1; CDR3 protein: CALFLRGTGGWPTDKLIF; CDR3 DNA: TGTGCCTTATTCCTACGAGGGACTGGGGGATGGCCCACCGATAAACTCATCTTT
V gene: TRDV2; D gene: TRDD3; clone size: large; J gene: TRDJ1; CDR3 protein: CACDPLLGDDTDKLIF; CDR3 DNA: TGTGCCTGTGACCCACTACTGGGGGACGACACCGATAAACTCATCTTT
V gene: TRDV1; D gene: .; clone size: large; J gene: TRDJ1; CDR3 protein: CALGELAWGGGLLIF; CDR3 DNA: TGTGCTCTTGGGGAACTGGCTTGGGGGGGAGGTCTACTCATCTTT
V gene: TRDV3; D gene: .; clone size: medium-sized; J gene: TRDJ3; CDR3 protein: CAAEPQPGPGGACGSWDTRQMFF; CDR3 DNA: TGTGCCGCCGAACCCCAACCGGGGCCGGGGGGGGCCTGCGGATCCTGGGACACCCGACAGATGTTTTTC
V gene: TRDV3; D gene: .; clone size: large; J gene: TRDJ1; CDR3 protein: CAIISGGSADKLIF; CDR3 DNA: TGTGCCATTATCTCCGGGGGTTCGGCCGATAAACTCATCTTT
V gene: TRDV3; D gene: TRDD3; clone size: large; J gene: TRDJ1; CDR3 protein: CAFRIPSWGIRFDTDKLIF; CDR3 DNA: TGTGCCTTCCGTATTCCTTCGTGGGGGATACGCTTCGACACCGATAAACTCATCTTT
V gene: TRDV1; D gene: TRDD3; clone size: large; J gene: TRDJ1; CDR3 protein: CALGDPGVVHPTLYWGFPDKLIF; CDR3 DNA: TGTGCTCTTGGGGACCCAGGAGTGGTCCATCCTACGTTGTACTGGGGGTTCCCCGATAAACTCATCTTT
V gene: TRDV1; D gene: TRDD3; clone size: large; J gene: TRDJ1; CDR3 protein: CALGEPQRGGIRLIF; CDR3 DNA: TGTGCTCTTGGGGAACCCCAGCGAGGGGGGATACGACTCATCTTT
V gene: TRDV2; D gene: TRDD3; clone size: large; J gene: TRDJ1; CDR3 protein: CACNTVTGGYSQPDKLIF; CDR3 DNA: TGTGCCTGTAACACCGTGACTGGGGGATATAGTCAGCCCGATAAACTCATCTTT
V gene: TRDV2; D gene: TRDD3; clone size: .; J gene: TRDJ1; CDR3 protein: CACDTILLGEFYTDKLIF; CDR3 DNA: TGTGCCTGTGACACGATATTACTGGGGGAGTTTTACACCGATAAACTCATCTTT
V gene: TRDV1; D gene: .; clone size: large; J gene: TRDJ1; CDR3 protein: CALGDPLRWGSTDKLIF; CDR3 DNA: TGTGCTCTTGGGGACCCTCTCCGGTGGGGTAGTACCGATAAACTCATCTTT
V gene: TRDV1; D gene: .; clone size: large; J gene: TRDJ1; CDR3 protein: CALGAYRLAPERTRGKLIF; CDR3 DNA: TGTGCTCTTGGGGCATATCGCCTGGCCCCTGAAAGGACGCGGGGTAAACTCATCTTT
V gene: TRDV2; D gene: TRDD3; clone size: hyperexpanded; J gene: TRDJ3; CDR3 protein: CACDSTGGPSSWDTRQMFF; CDR3 DNA: TGTGCCTGTGATTCGACTGGGGGTCCAAGCTCCTGGGACACCCGACAGATGTTTTTC
V gene: TRDV2; D gene: TRDD3; clone size: .; J gene: TRDJ1; CDR3 protein: CACDPKSVLGEAMYTDKLIF; CDR3 DNA: TGTGCCTGTGACCCAAAATCGGTACTGGGGGAGGCCATGTACACCGATAAACTCATCTTT
V gene: TRDV1; D gene: TRDD3; clone size: .; J gene: TRDJ1; CDR3 protein: CALGEDVATRNWGIRPTDKLIF; CDR3 DNA: TGTGCTCTTGGGGAAGACGTTGCTACGAGGAACTGGGGGATACGCCCTACCGATAAACTCATCTTT
V gene: TRDV2; D gene: TRDD3; clone size: .; J gene: TRDJ1; CDR3 protein: CACDPCLYWGIRVKLIF; CDR3 DNA: TGTGCCTGTGACCCCTGCCTGTACTGGGGGATACGCGTGAAACTCATCTTT
V gene: TRDV2; D gene: .; clone size: .; J gene: TRDJ1; CDR3 protein: CACVPVVTPTLWDTDKLIF; CDR3 DNA: TGTGCCTGTGTCCCCGTTGTTACCCCCACACTGTGGGACACCGATAAACTCATCTTT
V gene: TRAV23/DV6; D gene: .; clone size: .; J gene: TRDJ2; CDR3 protein: CAASWSGNTPLIF; CDR3 DNA: TGTGCAGCAAGCTGGTCAGGAAACACACCTCTTATCTTT
V gene: TRAV29/DV5; D gene: .; clone size: large; J gene: TRDJ1; CDR3 protein: CSVLLWRETPLTDKLIF; CDR3 DNA: .
V gene: TRDV1; D gene: TRDD3; clone size: large; J gene: TRDJ1; CDR3 protein: CALGEERSLGDTSLIF; CDR3 DNA: TGTGCTCTTGGGGAAGAGCGGTCTCTGGGGGATACATCACTCATCTTT
V gene: TRDV2; D gene: TRDD3; clone size: .; J gene: TRDJ1; CDR3 protein: CACDKLGDKGKLIF; CDR3 DNA: TGTGCCTGTGATAAACTGGGGGATAAAGGAAAACTCATCTTT
V gene: TRDV2; D gene: TRDD3; clone size: .; J gene: TRDJ1; CDR3 protein: CACDLLGGPGDTDKLIF; CDR3 DNA: TGTGCCTGTGACTTACTGGGGGGTCCGGGTGACACCGATAAACTCATCTTT
V gene: TRDV2; D gene: TRDD3; clone size: hyperexpanded; J gene: TRDJ1; CDR3 protein: CACLLGEFYTDKLIF; CDR3 DNA: TGTGCCTGTTTACTGGGGGAGTTTTACACCGATAAACTCATCTTT
V gene: TRDV2; D gene: TRDD3; clone size: .; J gene: TRDJ1; CDR3 protein: CACHLLGDTSSDKLIF; CDR3 DNA: TGTGCCTGCCACCTACTGGGGGATACAAGTTCCGATAAACTCATCTTT
V gene: TRDV1; D gene: TRDD3; clone size: large; J gene: TRDJ1; CDR3 protein: CALGEPNLPPGDDTDKLIF; CDR3 DNA: TGTGCTCTTGGGGAGCCAAATCTACCTCCGGGGGATGACACCGATAAACTCATCTTT
V gene: TRDV1; D gene: TRDD3; clone size: .; J gene: TRDJ1; CDR3 protein: CALGGFAFLFYWGIRDTDKLIF; CDR3 DNA: TGTGCTCTTGGGGGTTTCGCCTTCCTATTTTACTGGGGGATTAGGGACACCGATAAACTCATCTTT
V gene: TRDV1; D gene: .; clone size: .; J gene: TRDJ1; CDR3 protein: CALGERRGFLKYTDKLIF; CDR3 DNA: TGTGCTCTTGGGGAAAGAAGAGGGTTCCTTAAGTACACCGATAAACTCATCTTT
V gene: TRDV2; D gene: TRDD3; clone size: .; J gene: TRDJ1; CDR3 protein: CACDLVLGDLYTDKLIF; CDR3 DNA: TGTGCCTGTGACCTAGTACTGGGGGATCTGTACACCGATAAACTCATCTTT
V gene: TRDV2; D gene: TRDD3; clone size: .; J gene: TRDJ1; CDR3 protein: CACDKESSSPSNVLAWGIHDTDKLIF; CDR3 DNA: TGTGCCTGTGACAAGGAAAGCTCAAGCCCATCTAACGTATTAGCCTGGGGGATACATGACACCGATAAACTCATCTTT
V gene: TRDV2; D gene: TRDD3; clone size: .; J gene: TRDJ1; CDR3 protein: CAWGDWGDYTDKLIF; CDR3 DNA: TGTGCCTGGGGAGACTGGGGGGATTACACCGATAAACTCATCTTT
V gene: TRDV2; D gene: TRDD3; clone size: hyperexpanded; J gene: TRDJ1; CDR3 protein: CACELLGLRRGTDKLIF; CDR3 DNA: TGTGCCTGTGAGCTACTGGGGCTTCGAAGGGGCACCGATAAACTCATCTTT
V gene: TRDV2; D gene: TRDD3; clone size: few; J gene: TRDJ1; CDR3 protein: CAWETGGDYTDKLIF; CDR3 DNA: TGTGCCTGGGAGACTGGGGGGGATTACACCGATAAACTCATCTTT
V gene: TRDV2; D gene: .; clone size: .; J gene: TRDJ1; CDR3 protein: CACDLIVTGGLRDTDKLIF; CDR3 DNA: TGTGCCTGTGATCTTATAGTAACAGGCGGTTTACGGGACACCGATAAACTCATCTTT
V gene: TRDV2; D gene: TRDD3; clone size: large; J gene: TRDJ1; CDR3 protein: CACEPIRSLVLGDTQADKLIF; CDR3 DNA: TGTGCCTGTGAACCGATTCGGAGCCTAGTACTGGGGGATACGCAGGCGGATAAACTCATCTTT
V gene: TRDV2; D gene: TRDD3; clone size: hyperexpanded; J gene: TRDJ1; CDR3 protein: CACDLLGDTENTDKLIF; CDR3 DNA: TGTGCCTGTGACTTACTGGGGGATACGGAAAACACCGATAAACTCATCTTT
V gene: TRDV2; D gene: TRDD3; clone size: few; J gene: TRDJ1; CDR3 protein: CACDPGLLGDTRRTDKLIF; CDR3 DNA: TGTGCCTGTGACCCCGGCCTACTGGGGGATACGCGTAGAACCGATAAACTCATCTTT
V gene: TRDV1; D gene: TRDD3; clone size: medium-sized; J gene: TRDJ3; CDR3 protein: CALGELGQWAPLGDTLTVSSWDTRQMFF; CDR3 DNA: TGTGCTCTTGGGGAACTGGGGCAGTGGGCCCCCCTGGGGGATACGCTTACGGTCAGCTCCTGGGACACCCGACAGATGTTTTTC
V gene: TRDV1; D gene: TRDD3; clone size: few; J gene: TRDJ1; CDR3 protein: CALGEPFYSTGGFSHLYTDKLIF; CDR3 DNA: TGTGCTCTTGGGGAACCCTTCTACTCCACTGGGGGATTCAGCCACCTGTACACCGATAAACTCATCTTT
V gene: TRDV2; D gene: TRDD3; clone size: large; J gene: TRDJ1; CDR3 protein: CACDYTGGYGDKLIF; CDR3 DNA: TGTGCCTGTGACTATACTGGGGGATACGGGGATAAACTCATCTTT
V gene: TRAV29/DV5; D gene: .; clone size: medium-sized; J gene: TRDJ1; CDR3 protein: CSGRDGAGLDKLIF; CDR3 DNA: TGCAGCGGAAGGGATGGGGCTGGATTGGATAAACTCATCTTT
V gene: TRDV2; D gene: TRDD3; clone size: few; J gene: TRDJ1; CDR3 protein: CACDTILGDTKVTDKLIF; CDR3 DNA: TGTGCCTGTGACACCATACTGGGGGATACAAAGGTGACCGATAAACTCATCTTT
V gene: TRDV1; D gene: TRDD3; clone size: large; J gene: TRDJ1; CDR3 protein: CALGGDPRLGGYATDKLIF; CDR3 DNA: TGTGCTCTTGGGGGGGATCCCCGACTTGGGGGATACGCGACCGATAAACTCATCTTT
V gene: TRDV2; D gene: TRDD3; clone size: few; J gene: TRDJ1; CDR3 protein: CACVPLGDTGDTDKLIF; CDR3 DNA: TGCGCCTGCGTTCCACTGGGGGATACAGGGGACACCGATAAACTCATCTTT
V gene: TRDV1; D gene: .; clone size: .; J gene: TRDJ3; CDR3 protein: CALGDIREASGYLINSGLSSWDTRQMFF; CDR3 DNA: TGTGCTCTTGGGGACATCCGCGAAGCATCCGGCTACCTAATAAACTCGGGGCTTAGCTCCTGGGACACCCGACAGATGTTTTTC
V gene: TRAV29/DV5; D gene: .; clone size: few; J gene: TRDJ2; CDR3 protein: CAVSGNTPLIF; CDR3 DNA: TGTGCAGTTTCAGGAAACACACCTCTTATCTTT
V gene: TRDV2; D gene: TRDD3; clone size: few; J gene: TRDJ1; CDR3 protein: CACDKYWGIRVKLIF; CDR3 DNA: TGTGCCTGTGACAAGTACTGGGGGATACGCGTGAAACTCATCTTT
V gene: TRDV2; D gene: TRDD3; clone size: few; J gene: TRDJ1; CDR3 protein: CACDNLLLGDTTDKLIF; CDR3 DNA: TGTGCCTGTGACAACTTATTACTGGGGGATACAACCGATAAACTCATCTTT
V gene: TRDV2; D gene: TRDD3; clone size: large; J gene: TRDJ1; CDR3 protein: CACDSLTGADKLIF; CDR3 DNA: TGTGCCTGTGACTCTCTTACTGGGGCCGATAAACTCATCTTT
V gene: TRDV2; D gene: TRDD3; clone size: .; J gene: TRDJ1; CDR3 protein: CACDTILLGDDTDKLIF; CDR3 DNA: TGTGCCTGTGACACGATATTACTGGGGGACGACACCGATAAACTCATCTTT
V gene: TRDV2; D gene: TRDD3; clone size: .; J gene: TRDJ3; CDR3 protein: CACDTGGWKSWDTRQMFF; CDR3 DNA: TGTGCCTGTGACACTGGGGGATGGAAGTCCTGGGACACCCGACAGATGTTTTTC
V gene: TRDV1; D gene: TRDD3; clone size: large; J gene: TRDJ1; CDR3 protein: CALGDPYWGIQVVDKLIF; CDR3 DNA: TGTGCTCTTGGGGACCCTTACTGGGGGATACAGGTCGTCGATAAACTCATCTTT
V gene: TRDV3; D gene: TRDD3; clone size: large; J gene: TRDJ1; CDR3 protein: CARGEKPASPPVLGTYTDKLIF; CDR3 DNA: TGTGCCCGGGGAGAAAAGCCAGCTTCCCCGCCCGTACTGGGGACATACACCGATAAACTCATCTTT
V gene: TRDV2; D gene: TRDD3; clone size: large; J gene: TRDJ1; CDR3 protein: CACDPCLYWGIVGHTDKLIF; CDR3 DNA: TGTGCCTGTGACCCCTGCCTGTACTGGGGGATAGTTGGTCACACCGATAAACTCATCTTT
V gene: TRDV2; D gene: .; clone size: large; J gene: TRDJ1; CDR3 protein: CACDPLSRPLDGADKLIF; CDR3 DNA: TGTGCCTGTGACCCCCTGTCGAGGCCTTTGGATGGCGCCGATAAACTCATCTTT
V gene: TRDV2; D gene: TRDD3; clone size: few; J gene: TRDJ1; CDR3 protein: CACDTLGDYTDKLIF; CDR3 DNA: TGTGCCTGTGACACCCTGGGGGATTACACCGATAAACTCATCTTT